Here is one T cell receptor beta chain with its context. Antigen unknown. Sequencing was performed with immunoSEQ multiplex PCR; in TCRdb, only in-frame clones are kept and a portion is missing. The sample holds fewer than 20,000 clones, 78% seen once. This specimen belongs to a study of CD4 T cells in relation to SARS-CoV-2 and coronaviruses. Study background: ViraFEST: roughly 10-day antigen culture of PBMCs, then TCR beta CDR3 sequencing.

The unexposed donors gave CD4+ T cells in 2011-2018, prior to COVID-19. After nine to ten days of culture, CD4+ T cells were isolated. As cell numbers allowed, unexposed-donor CD4+ T cells faced SARS-CoV-2 S/N and four cold-coronavirus spikes. Study observations and caveats: Pre-pandemic and post-infection samples never came from the same donor.

Sequences were obtained from CD4+ T cells from PBMCs, cultured in vitro. The receptor was isolated from a human donor in good health.

CDR3 loop: CASSGTGKSNQPQHF. CDR3 nucleotide sequence: TGTGCCAGCAGTGGGACAGGGAAGAGCAATCAGCCCCAGCATTTT. The chain is built from TRBV2 and TRBJ1-5; TRBD1 matches at 8 bases. Looked up from germline, CDR1 is SNHLY and CDR2 is FYNNEI. The CDR3 covers 15 residues. Trimming removed 4 bases from V and 1 base from J; junction bases left unmatched: 3.